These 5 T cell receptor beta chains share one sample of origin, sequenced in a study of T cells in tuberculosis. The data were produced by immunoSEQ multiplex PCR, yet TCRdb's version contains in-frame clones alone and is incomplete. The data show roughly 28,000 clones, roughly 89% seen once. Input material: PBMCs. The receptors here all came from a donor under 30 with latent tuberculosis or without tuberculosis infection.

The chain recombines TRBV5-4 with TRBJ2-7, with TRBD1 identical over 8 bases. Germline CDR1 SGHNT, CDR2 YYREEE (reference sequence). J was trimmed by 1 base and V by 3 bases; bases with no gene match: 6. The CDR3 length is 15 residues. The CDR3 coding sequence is TGTGCCAGCAGCTCTCGGACAGGGCATTCCTACGAGCAGTACTTC. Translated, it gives CASSSRTGHSYEQYF.

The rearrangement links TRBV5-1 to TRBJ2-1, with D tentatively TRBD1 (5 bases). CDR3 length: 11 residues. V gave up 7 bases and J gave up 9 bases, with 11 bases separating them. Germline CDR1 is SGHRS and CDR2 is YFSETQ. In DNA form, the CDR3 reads TGCGCCAGCGGGAAGCAGGGTGAGCAGTTCTTC. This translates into CASGKQGEQFF.

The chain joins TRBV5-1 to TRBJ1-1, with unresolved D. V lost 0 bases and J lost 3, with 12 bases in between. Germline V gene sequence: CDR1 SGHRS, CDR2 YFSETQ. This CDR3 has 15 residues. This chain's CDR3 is CASSLEPGGYTEAFF. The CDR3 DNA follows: TGCGCCAGCAGCTTGGAGCCGGGAGGGTACACTGAAGCTTTCTTT. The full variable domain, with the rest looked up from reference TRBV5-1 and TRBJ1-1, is KAGVTQTPRYLIKTRGQQVTLSCSPISGHRSVSWYQQTPGQGLQFLFEYFSETQRNKGNFPGRFSGRQFSNSRSEMNVSTLELGDSALYLCASSLEPGGYTEAFFGQGTRLTVV.

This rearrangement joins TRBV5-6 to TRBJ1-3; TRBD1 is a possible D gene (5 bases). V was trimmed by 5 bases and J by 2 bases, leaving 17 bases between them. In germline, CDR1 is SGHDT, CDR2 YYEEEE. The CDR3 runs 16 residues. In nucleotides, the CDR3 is TGTGCCAGCAGGAGGCGGGGACTCGGGGCTGGAAACACCATATATTTT. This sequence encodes CASRRRGLGAGNTIYF.

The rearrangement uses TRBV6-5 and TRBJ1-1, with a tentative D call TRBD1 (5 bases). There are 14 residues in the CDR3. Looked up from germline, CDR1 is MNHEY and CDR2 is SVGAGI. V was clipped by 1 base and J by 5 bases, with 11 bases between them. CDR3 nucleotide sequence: TGTGCCAGCAGTTACTGGGCGGGGCGGACTGAAGCTTTCTTT. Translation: CASSYWAGRTEAFF.